This TCR beta chain is drawn from a study of T cells after posttransplantation cyclophosphamide. The study, taken as a whole, reports: TRB clonality was highly associated with recipient CMV seropositivity and reactivation.

The CDR3 extends over 15 amino acids. The germline gives CDR1 LNHDA, CDR2 SQIVND (reference sequence). Trimming shortened V by 4 bases and J by 5 bases, and 14 bases separated the two germline ends. Some clones are missing from TCRdb's copy, which holds only in-frame ones; the method was immunoSEQ multiplex PCR. The sample holds approximately 35,000 clones, and no clone turns up only once. Many counts were recorded for this clone. Its antigen is currently unknown. The chain couples TRBV19 to TRBJ2-2, with D perhaps matching TRBD2 (5 bases). The TCR sequence derives from a girl aged 10-17 years in good health, CMV-negative, and a related stem cell transplant donor. The material sequenced was PBMCs. CDR3 protein: CASSTRTLQTGELFF. The DNA for the CDR3 is TGTGCCAGTAGTACCCGGACTCTCCAAACCGGGGAGCTGTTTTTT.